The entry below describes one TCR beta chain. Its specificity is not known. The data belong to a study of OX40 agonist ivuxolimab in advanced cancers. The study's findings and limits: Clonal expansion was seen in CD4+ and CD8+ blood T cells by week 6 at 0.1 to 3.0 mg/kg.

The V segment lost 5 bases and the J segment 6 bases; nucleotides outside the gene matches: 7. The CDR3 is 13 amino acids. Germline V gene data show CDR1 as SGHTA and CDR2 as FQGNSA. Here immunoSEQ multiplex PCR was the method, and the copy in TCRdb shows in-frame clones only, minus some. The table has about 43,000 clones, approximately 83% seen once. The sequencing used CD4+ or CD8+ T cells sorted from blood, collected in a trial of the OX40 agonist ivuxolimab. This clonotype was obtained from an adult with an advanced solid tumor such as melanoma, head and neck, liver or kidney cancer. This chain uses TRBV7-2 with TRBJ2-7; TRBD2 matches 7 bases. The chain's CDR3 is CASSAGGGSEQYF. As DNA, the CDR3 is TGTGCCAGCAGCGCGGGCGGGGGTAGCGAGCAGTACTTC.